This TCR beta chain was identified in a study of blood T cell repertoires in COVID-19. About the research overall: PBMCs, B-cell-depleted T cells, or T cells provided the cDNA or gDNA that made up the material.

Trimming cost V 3 bases and J 2 bases; bases outside gene matches: 6. CDR1 LNHDA and CDR2 SQIVND come from the germline V gene (reference sequence). This CDR3 is built from 16 residues. Using immunoSEQ multiplex PCR, the repertoire was profiled, and TCRdb retains in-frame clones only, with some absent. The sample lists some 80,000 clones, approximately 78% seen once, with about a third in the top ten. Sequences were obtained from peripheral blood. V usage is TRBV19 and J usage is TRBJ2-1; 8 nucleotides match TRBD2. The origin of this receptor is a woman between 65 and 79 years old with acute or convalescent COVID-19. The CDR3 coding sequence is TGTGCCAGTAGTATTGGGGCGGGAGGAACCTACAATGAGCAGTTCTTC. It yields the protein CASSIGAGGTYNEQFF.